One sample yielded the 11 T cell receptor beta chains listed below, sequenced in a study of T-cell memory formation after mild COVID-19. TCRdb passed the 5' RACE reads through MiXCR, listing each CDR3 protein once. The sample gives under 600,000 distinct CDR3 sequences, less than 25% of which show up once; around 9.2% is in the top ten. The sequenced sample was PBMCs or a T cell subset sorted from them (not recorded which). The receptors shown here come from an adult woman who had mild COVID-19 (a few samples of this study predate the infection). Cell type and time point are not known.

The J gene is TRBJ1-2, the V gene TRBV12-3 or TRBV12-4; D perhaps matches TRBD1 (5 bases). This CDR3 has 15 residues. The germline V and J ends were trimmed by 6 bases and 4 bases, with 18 bases remaining between them. CDR3 in amino acids: CASSQGHPVLYGYTF. CDR3 coding DNA: TGTGCCAGCAGCCAAGGACATCCAGTTCTCTATGGCTACACCTTC.

The V gene is TRBV11-2, the J gene TRBJ2-1; D is undetermined. V was shortened by 0 bases and J by 5 bases, with 14 bases between the two germline ends. CDR3 size: 16 residues. The germline CDR1 and CDR2 sequences are SGHAT and FQNNGV. CDR3 region: CASSLDGWASNNEQFF. CDR3 DNA sequence: TGTGCCAGCAGCTTAGACGGGTGGGCGAGTAACAATGAGCAGTTCTTC.

This clonotype showed up just a few times. This sequence joins TRBV11-2 and TRBJ1-1, with a possible D match to TRBD1 (6 bases). This CDR3 spans 15 amino acids. The germline CDR1 and CDR2 sequences are SGHAT and FQNNGV. V was pared by 4 bases and J by 3 bases, with 15 bases between. CDR3 nucleotides: TGTGCCAGCAGCTCTCGGTTACAGGGAGACACTGAAGCTTTCTTT. Translated: CASSSRLQGDTEAFF.

The chain couples TRBV2 to TRBJ2-1; 8 positions match TRBD2. There are 14 residues in the CDR3. V lost 6 bases to trimming and J lost 3 bases; unmatched junction nucleotides: 4. Germline V gene data show CDR1 as SNHLY and CDR2 as FYNNEI. The CDR3, as DNA: TGTGCCAGCAGCGCCGGGACTAGCTACAATGAGCAGTTCTTC. Amino acid sequence: CASSAGTSYNEQFF. The full variable domain, in which reference TRBV2 and TRBJ2-1 provide the parts outside the CDR3, is EPEVTQTPSHQVTQMGQEVILRCVPISNHLYFYWYRQILGQKVEFLVSFYNNEISEKSEIFDDQFSVERPDGSNFTLKIRSTKLEDSAMYFCASSAGTSYNEQFFGPGTRLTVL.

V is TRBV7-9 and J is TRBJ2-2; D gene ambiguous. The CDR3 extends over 18 amino acids. Deletions cut 7 bases from V and 0 bases from J, with 21 bases between. Per germline, CDR1 SEHNR and CDR2 FQNEAQ (reference sequence). This chain's CDR3 is CASTPSIPKHSNTGELFF. CDR3 nucleotides: TGTGCCAGCACCCCATCAATCCCCAAGCACTCGAACACCGGGGAGCTGTTTTTT.

The rearrangement joins TRBV27 to TRBJ1-1; no reliable D call. The germline gives CDR1 MNHEY, CDR2 SMNVEV (reference sequence). V was pared by 8 bases and J by 6 bases, with 19 bases between. The CDR3 length is 14 residues. The CDR3 reads CASGLGTEPPEAFF. DNA for the CDR3: TGTGCCAGCGGCTTGGGTACAGAGCCACCTGAAGCTTTCTTT.

The chain couples TRBV4-1 to TRBJ1-5; TRBD1 might be the D (5 bases). The CDR3 runs 16 residues. Trimming left V 0 bases short and J 2 bases short, with 11 bases between. CDR1 is MGHRA and CDR2 is YSYEKL in the germline V gene. The CDR3 region has the DNA TGCGCCAGCAGCCAAGAGCTTGGGGGGGGCAATCAGCCCCAGCATTTT. Translated, it gives CASSQELGGGNQPQHF.

This chain joins TRBV6-5 and TRBJ1-5, with D unclear. Germline loops: CDR1 MNHEY, CDR2 SVGAGI. The CDR3 has 13 amino acids. V was pared by 8 bases and J by 2 bases, with 10 bases between. The CDR3 reads CASCEQRNQPQHF. CDR3 nucleotides: TGTGCCAGCTGCGAACAACGCAATCAGCCCCAGCATTTT.

The genes are TRBV6-5 and TRBJ1-2; D not resolved. This CDR3 has 15 amino acids. The germline V gene encodes CDR1 MNHEY and CDR2 SVGAGI. V was trimmed by 1 base and J by 2 bases, leaving 11 bases between them. The chain's CDR3 is CASSYLGSYNYGYTF. CDR3 coding DNA: TGTGCCAGCAGTTACTTGGGGAGCTACAACTATGGCTACACCTTC.

Of note for this clonotype: Just one base apart from a much larger clone, this may be a read error. V and J are TRBV27 and TRBJ2-2; TRBD1 or TRBD2 may be the D gene (5 bases each). V was pared by 0 bases and J by 8 bases, with 13 bases between. The CDR3 length is 15 residues. Germline V gene sequence: CDR1 MNHEY, CDR2 SMNVEV (reference sequence). CDR3 nucleotide sequence: TGTGCCAGCAGTTTATCGAAGGTGGGACCTGGGGAGCTGTTTTTT. This codes for CASSLSKVGPGELFF.

This clonotype was observed a handful of times. V usage is TRBV7-9 and J usage is TRBJ2-1; no firm D call. The CDR3 loop spans 14 amino acids. Germline V gives CDR1 SEHNR, CDR2 FQNEAQ (reference sequence). V gave up 4 bases and J gave up 10 bases, with 17 bases separating them. CDR3 loop: CASSSRLEKGEQFF. In DNA form, the CDR3 reads TGTGCCAGCAGCTCTCGACTGGAGAAGGGCGAGCAGTTCTTC.